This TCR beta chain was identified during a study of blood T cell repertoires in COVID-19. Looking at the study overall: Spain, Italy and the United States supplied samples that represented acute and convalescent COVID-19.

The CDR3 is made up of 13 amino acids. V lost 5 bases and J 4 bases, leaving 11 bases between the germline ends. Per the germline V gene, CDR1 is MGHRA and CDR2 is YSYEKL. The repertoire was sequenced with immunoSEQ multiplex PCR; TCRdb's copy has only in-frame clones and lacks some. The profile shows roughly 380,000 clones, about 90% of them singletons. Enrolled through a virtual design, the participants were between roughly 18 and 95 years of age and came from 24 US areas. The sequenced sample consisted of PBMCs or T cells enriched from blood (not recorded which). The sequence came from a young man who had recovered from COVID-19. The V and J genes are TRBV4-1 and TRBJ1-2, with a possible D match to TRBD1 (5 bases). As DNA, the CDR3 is TGCGCCAGCAGCTCGGACACGACCTATGGCTACACCTTC. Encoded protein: CASSSDTTYGYTF.